This paragraph reports one TCR beta chain. Antigen: not known. Treatment indicated: approximately 9-day PBMC culture with coronavirus spike peptide pools or control peptides (ViraFEST assay). The ViraFEST method relied on peptide pools to expand antigen-specific T cells, followed by TCR sequencing. Culture of around 2 million PBMCs per well took place with about 9.8 IU/ml IL-2 and roughly 9.5 ug/ml peptide pools. This CDR3 is built from 12 residues. Germline lookup yields CDR1 DFQATT and CDR2 SNEGSKA (reference sequence). The J segment lost 6 bases and the V segment lost 7 bases, leaving 7 bases of the junction unmatched. The sample is drawn from a study of vaccination and CD4 T cells after COVID-19. Study details: Overlapping spike peptides of SARS-CoV-2, HCoV-NL63, HCoV-OC43 and HCoV-229E were used, and cells were stimulated with them.

Study results and limitations: When vaccine-specific clones from convalescent patients were examined, 304 of 307 were spike mono-reactive.

Sequencing of DNA taken from cultured CD4+ T cells relied on the Oncomine TCR Beta short-read assay. MiXCR, run by TCRdb on the PCR reads, gives a single entry per CDR3 protein. The data hold 20,000 or so distinct CDR3 sequences, with roughly 45% observed a single time. The sample in question was CD4+ T cells from blood, cultured in vitro, obtained before SARS-CoV-2 vaccination. The chain carries TRBV20-1 and TRBJ2-7, with 9 nucleotides matching TRBD2. The sequence came from a human donor who had recovered from COVID-19. CDR3 DNA sequence: TGCAGTGTTGAAGCGGGAGGTAGCGAGCAGTACTTC. Its protein product is CSVEAGGSEQYF.